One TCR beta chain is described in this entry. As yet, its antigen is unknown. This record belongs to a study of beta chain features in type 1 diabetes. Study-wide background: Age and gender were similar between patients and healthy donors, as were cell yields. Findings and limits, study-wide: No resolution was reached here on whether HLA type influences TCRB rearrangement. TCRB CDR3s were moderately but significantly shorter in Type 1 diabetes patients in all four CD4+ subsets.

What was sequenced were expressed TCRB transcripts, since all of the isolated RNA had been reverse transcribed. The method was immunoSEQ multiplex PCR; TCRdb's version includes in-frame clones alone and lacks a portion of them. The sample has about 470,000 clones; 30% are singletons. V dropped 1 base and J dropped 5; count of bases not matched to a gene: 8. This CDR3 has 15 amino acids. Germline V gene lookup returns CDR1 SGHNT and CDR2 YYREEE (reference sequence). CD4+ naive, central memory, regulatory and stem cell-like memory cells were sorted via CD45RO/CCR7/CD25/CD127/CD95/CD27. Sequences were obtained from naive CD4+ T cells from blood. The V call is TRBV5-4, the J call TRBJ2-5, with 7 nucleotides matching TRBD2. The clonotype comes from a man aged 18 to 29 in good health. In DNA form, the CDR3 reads TGTGCCAGCAGCTTGCATGCGGGAGCTCTGGAGACCCAGTACTTC. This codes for CASSLHAGALETQYF.